This T cell receptor (beta chain) was captured in a study of spatial heterogeneity in lung cancer. Whole-study context: Alpha-chain detections were consistently fewer than beta-chain detections among the sequences.

Via MiXCR, TCRdb re-called the 5' RACE reads, giving one row per CDR3 protein. Among roughly 7,000 distinct CDR3 sequences listed, about a fifth were seen once. This clonotype is medium-sized. Its antigen is unknown. Broader study findings: Blood carried ubiquitous expanded tumor TCRs more at resection than follow-up.

Time point here: sample taken at primary tumor resection. Researchers sequenced whole RNA taken from tumor, nontumor lung or frozen PBMC without sorting. The donors comprised approximately 75 untreated early-stage non-small cell lung cancer patients. V shed 8 bases, J shed 3 bases, and the junction held 6 bases outside the gene matches. Germline-derived CDR1 and CDR2 are GTSNPN and SVGIG (reference sequence). The CDR3 extends over 13 amino acids. The chain uses TRBV30 and TRBJ1-4; TRBD1 agrees at 7 bases. The specimen comprised PBMCs, sampled at surgery. This TCR was sampled from a female donor with early-stage non-small cell lung cancer. In DNA form, the CDR3 reads TGTGCCGGGCTGACAGGGTCTAATGAAAAACTGTTTTTT. Translation: CAGLTGSNEKLFF. Filled out from reference TRBV30 and TRBJ1-4, the complete variable domain reads SQTIHQWPATLVQPVGSPLSLECTVEGTSNPNLYWYRQAAGRGLQLLFYSVGIGQISSEVPQNLSASRPQDRQFILSSKKLLLSDSGFYLCAGLTGSNEKLFFGSGTQLSVL.